A selection of T cell receptor beta chains follows, all from one sample in a study of blood T cell repertoires in COVID-19. Here immunoSEQ multiplex PCR was the method, and the copy in TCRdb shows in-frame clones only, minus some. The data contain tens of thousands of clones, around 90% of them singletons. The specimen was peripheral blood. These receptors all stem from a man at least 80 years old with acute or convalescent COVID-19. The CDR3 runs from the conserved cysteine through the conserved F or W. The D gene is left open where the match is weak. The size field is filled for only some rows; it gives once, few, many or a size class.

>once|TRBD1|TRBJ2-4|TRBV7-2|16
TGTGCCAGCAGCCCCCGGACAGGGGGAGGCAAAAACATTCAGTACTTC
CASSPRTGGGKNIQYF
>-|TRBD1|TRBJ1-1|TRBV12-3/TRBV12-4|13
TGTGCCAGCACCCTAGGACAGGGGGCGCGAGCTTTCTTT
CASTLGQGARAFF
>-|TRBD2|TRBJ2-1|TRBV6-6|16
TGTGCCAGCAGTCTTCCTAGCGGGGGGCCCAACAATGAGCAGTTCTTC
CASSLPSGGPNNEQFF
>-|-|TRBJ1-2|TRBV10-3|13
TGTGCCATCAGTGAGTCAACAGGGTATGGCTACACCTTC
CAISESTGYGYTF
>-|-|TRBJ1-4|TRBV24-1|14
TGTGCCACCAGTGACAACAGGCCCAATGAAAAACTGTTTTTT
CATSDNRPNEKLFF
>-|TRBD2|TRBJ2-5|TRBV5-6|18
TGTGCCAGCAGCTCCCGGACTAGCGGGGGGGCCATTCGAGAGACCCAGTACTTC
CASSSRTSGGAIRETQYF
>-|-|TRBJ1-1|TRBV2|15
TGTGCCAGCAGATCCTCCAGAACCCTGAACACTGAAGCTTTCTTT
CASRSSRTLNTEAFF
>-|-|TRBJ2-3|TRBV9|14
TGTGCCAGCAGCCGTGACAGGACCACAGATACGCAGTATTTT
CASSRDRTTDTQYF
>-|-|TRBJ2-4|TRBV18|16
TGTGCCAGCTCACCAAGGGGATTTGGAGCCAAAAACATTCAGTACTTC
CASSPRGFGAKNIQYF
>-|TRBD1|TRBJ1-6|TRBV7-3|17
TGTGCCAGCAGCTTAATCAGGGGGCGCAAGGATAATTCACCCCTCCACTTT
CASSLIRGRKDNSPLHF
>-|-|TRBJ2-2|TRBV7-9|14
TGTGCCAGCAGTCCACAGCCTAACACCGGGGAGCTGTTTTTT
CASSPQPNTGELFF
>-|-|TRBJ2-4|TRBV3-1/TRBV3-2|16
TGTGCCAGCAGCCCCACCGGGGTACTAGCCAAAAACATTCAGTACTTC
CASSPTGVLAKNIQYF
>-|-|TRBJ1-5|TRBV7-2|16
TGTGCCAGCAGCTTAGTTGGAGGGAATAGCAATCAGCCCCAGCATTTT
CASSLVGGNSNQPQHF
>-|TRBD1|TRBJ1-1|TRBV12-3/TRBV12-4|13
TGTGCCAGCAGTGGACAGACAGGGAGTGAAGCTTTCTTT
CASSGQTGSEAFF
>-|-|TRBJ2-1|TRBV27|14
TGTGCCAGCAGTTTAAATGTGATCCGAGATGAGCAGTTCTTC
CASSLNVIRDEQFF
>-|TRBD1|TRBJ2-7|TRBV28|15
TGTGCCAGCGGTTCCATAGGGACAGGGAGCTACGAGCAGTACTTC
CASGSIGTGSYEQYF
>-|TRBD1|TRBJ1-4|TRBV6-5|15
TGTGCCAGCAGTTACCCGGACAGGGGAGAGGAAAAACTGTTTTTT
CASSYPDRGEEKLFF
>-|TRBD1|TRBJ1-5|TRBV27|14
TGTGCCAGCAGCTGGACAGGGGGAGGCCAGCCCCAGCATTTT
CASSWTGGGQPQHF
>-|-|TRBJ2-7|TRBV2|12
TGTGCCAGCAGTTCCGACTCTTACGAGCAGTACTTC
CASSSDSYEQYF
>-|TRBD1|TRBJ1-1|TRBV5-1|14
TGCGCCAGCAGTACAGGGGGCGGGAGAACTGAAGCTTTCTTT
CASSTGGGRTEAFF
>-|TRBD1|TRBJ1-1|TRBV5-1|15
TGCGCCAGCAGCAAGGACAGGGCATCGAACACTGAAGCTTTCTTT
CASSKDRASNTEAFF
>-|-|TRBJ1-6|TRBV5-1|15
TGCGCCAGCAGCTTGGATGGGCAGGGAAATTCACCCCTCCACTTT
CASSLDGQGNSPLHF
>-|-|TRBJ2-5|TRBV29-1|12
TGCAGCGTTGGGCGGGTATCTGAGACCCAGTACTTC
CSVGRVSETQYF
>few|-|TRBJ2-2|TRBV11-2|12
TGTGCCAGCAGCTTTAACGGCGGGGAGCTGTTTTTT
CASSFNGGELFF
>-|TRBD2|TRBJ2-1|TRBV7-2|16
TGTGCCAGCAGCTTACAAGCGGGGGGGCCTGGTTCTGAGCAGTTCTTC
CASSLQAGGPGSEQFF
>-|-|TRBJ2-7|TRBV5-1|11
TGCGCCAGCAGCCTTGCCTACGAGCAGTACTTC
CASSLAYEQYF
>-|TRBD1|TRBJ1-5|TRBV27|16
TGTGCCAGCAGTTTACGTCCGGGACAGGGTAATCAGCCCCAGCATTTT
CASSLRPGQGNQPQHF
>-|-|TRBJ2-7|TRBV30|12
TGTGCCTGGAGTTCACAGATCTACGAGCAGTACTTC
CAWSSQIYEQYF
>-|-|TRBJ2-2|TRBV9|16
TGTGCCAGCAGCGTAGCCATTACAGGGATCACCGGGGAGCTGTTTTTT
CASSVAITGITGELFF
>-|TRBD1|TRBJ1-2|TRBV3-1/TRBV3-2|15
TGTGCCAGCAGCCAAGTCGGGACAGGGGGCTTTGGCTACACCTTC
CASSQVGTGGFGYTF
>-|TRBD1|TRBJ1-4|TRBV7-8|20
TGTGCCAGCAGCCTAAAACTACAGGGGGACGTGCGTGCAACTAATGAAAAACTGTTTTTT
CASSLKLQGDVRATNEKLFF
>-|-|TRBJ2-7|TRBV29-1|12
TGCAGTGCGGGACAGACTAACTACGAGCAGTACTTC
CSAGQTNYEQYF
>-|-|TRBJ1-2|TRBV5-1|14
TGCGCCAGCAGCTTCCGAGACGGACTCGATAGCTACACCTTC
CASSFRDGLDSYTF
>once|-|TRBJ1-2|TRBV28|13
TGTGCCAGCACTTTGCCGAGTAACTATGGCTACACCTTC
CASTLPSNYGYTF
>once|-|TRBJ1-5|TRBV19|15
TGTGCCAGTACCCACTTACAGGGCGAGGTTCAGCCCCAGCATTTT
CASTHLQGEVQPQHF
>-|TRBD1|TRBJ1-2|TRBV7-2|16
TGTGCCAGCAGCTCGCAACAGGGGGCTATTAACTATGGCTACACCTTC
CASSSQQGAINYGYTF
>-|-|TRBJ2-2|TRBV19|16
TGTGCCAGTAGTATAGATGGCAGATCGAACACCGGGGAGCTGTTTTTT
CASSIDGRSNTGELFF
>-|-|TRBJ2-5|TRBV5-5|13
TGTGCCAGCAGCCTACTACCGGGAGAGACCCAGTACTTC
CASSLLPGETQYF
>few|TRBD1|TRBJ1-1|TRBV5-1|15
TGCGCCAGCAGCCCTTTGCAGGGGGGAAAGACTGAAGCTTTCTTT
CASSPLQGGKTEAFF
>-|-|TRBJ1-1|TRBV14|17
TGTGCCAGCAGCCCAAGGCAGGCCAGCCAAGATTACACTGAAGCTTTCTTT
CASSPRQASQDYTEAFF
>-|-|TRBJ2-3|TRBV24-1|15
TGTGCCACCAGTGATGAGGGTTACCCCACAGATACGCAGTATTTT
CATSDEGYPTDTQYF
>-|-|TRBJ1-2|TRBV30|15
TGTGCCTGGAGTTCCTTACAGGGCCTTCACTATGGCTACACCTTC
CAWSSLQGLHYGYTF
>-|TRBD1|TRBJ1-2|TRBV28|15
TGTGCCAGCAGTCCGAGACAGGGGTTGGTCTATGGCTACACCTTC
CASSPRQGLVYGYTF
>-|TRBD1|TRBJ1-6|TRBV30|15
TGTGCCTGGAGTGCGGCCGGGACAGGGGAAACACCCCTCCACTTT
CAWSAAGTGETPLHF
>-|TRBD1|TRBJ1-6|TRBV30|13
TGTGCCTGGAAAGGGACAGCCAATTCACCCCTCCACTTT
CAWKGTANSPLHF